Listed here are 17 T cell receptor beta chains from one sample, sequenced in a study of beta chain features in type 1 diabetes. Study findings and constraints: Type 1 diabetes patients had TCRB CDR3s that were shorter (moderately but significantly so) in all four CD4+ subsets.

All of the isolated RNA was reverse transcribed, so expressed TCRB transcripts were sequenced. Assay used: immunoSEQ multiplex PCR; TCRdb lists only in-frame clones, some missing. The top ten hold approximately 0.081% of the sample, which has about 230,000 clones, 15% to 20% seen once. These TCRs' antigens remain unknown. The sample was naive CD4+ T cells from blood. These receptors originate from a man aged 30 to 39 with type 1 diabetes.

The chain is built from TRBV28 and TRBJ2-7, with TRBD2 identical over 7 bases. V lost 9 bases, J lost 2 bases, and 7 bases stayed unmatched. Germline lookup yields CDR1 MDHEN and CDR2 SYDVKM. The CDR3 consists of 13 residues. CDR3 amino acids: CASCSGVPYEQYF. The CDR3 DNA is TGTGCCAGTTGCAGCGGGGTGCCCTACGAGCAGTACTTC.

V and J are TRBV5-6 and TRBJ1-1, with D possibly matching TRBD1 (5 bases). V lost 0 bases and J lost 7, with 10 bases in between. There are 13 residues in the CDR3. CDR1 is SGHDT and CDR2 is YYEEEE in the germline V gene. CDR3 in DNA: TGTGCCAGCAGCTTGGGACAGTACAGTGAAGCTTTCTTT. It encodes CASSLGQYSEAFF.

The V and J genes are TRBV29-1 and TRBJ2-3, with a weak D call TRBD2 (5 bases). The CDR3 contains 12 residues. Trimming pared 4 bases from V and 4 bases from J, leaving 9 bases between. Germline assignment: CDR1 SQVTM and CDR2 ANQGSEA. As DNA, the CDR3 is TGCAGCGTTGTTCCCGGGGCAGATACGCAGTATTTT. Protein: CSVVPGADTQYF.

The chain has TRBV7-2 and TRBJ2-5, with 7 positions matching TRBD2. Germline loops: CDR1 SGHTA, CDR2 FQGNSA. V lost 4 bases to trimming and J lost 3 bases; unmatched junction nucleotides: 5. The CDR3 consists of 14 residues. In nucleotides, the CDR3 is TGTGCCAGCAGCTCCGGACTAGTTGAAGAGACCCAGTACTTC. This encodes CASSSGLVEETQYF.

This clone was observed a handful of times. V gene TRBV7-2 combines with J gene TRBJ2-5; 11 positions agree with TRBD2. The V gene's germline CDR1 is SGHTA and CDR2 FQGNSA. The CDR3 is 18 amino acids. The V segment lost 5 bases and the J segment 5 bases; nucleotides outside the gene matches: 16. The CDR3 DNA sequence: TGTGCCAGCAGCCCTGGCAGCACGACTAGCGGGAAGAGGGAGACCCAGTACTTC. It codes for CASSPGSTTSGKRETQYF.

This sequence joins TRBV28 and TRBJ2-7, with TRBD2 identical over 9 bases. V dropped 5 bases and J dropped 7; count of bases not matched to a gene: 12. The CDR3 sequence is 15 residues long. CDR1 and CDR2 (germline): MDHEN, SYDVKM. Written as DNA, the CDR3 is TGTGCCAGCAGTGTCCCTGGGCTAGCGGGAAAAGAGCAGTACTTC. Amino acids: CASSVPGLAGKEQYF.

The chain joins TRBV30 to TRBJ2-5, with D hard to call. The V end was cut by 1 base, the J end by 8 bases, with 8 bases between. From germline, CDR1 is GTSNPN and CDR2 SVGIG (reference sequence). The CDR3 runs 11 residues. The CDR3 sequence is CAWSEANTQYF. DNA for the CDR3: TGTGCCTGGAGTGAGGCTAACACCCAGTACTTC.

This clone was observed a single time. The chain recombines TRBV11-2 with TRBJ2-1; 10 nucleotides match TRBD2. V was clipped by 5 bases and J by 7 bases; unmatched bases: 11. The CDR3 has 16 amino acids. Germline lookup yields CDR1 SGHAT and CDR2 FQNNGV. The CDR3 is CASSQTLASGSNEQFF. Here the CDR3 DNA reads TGTGCCAGCAGCCAAACCTTGGCTAGCGGGAGTAATGAGCAGTTCTTC.

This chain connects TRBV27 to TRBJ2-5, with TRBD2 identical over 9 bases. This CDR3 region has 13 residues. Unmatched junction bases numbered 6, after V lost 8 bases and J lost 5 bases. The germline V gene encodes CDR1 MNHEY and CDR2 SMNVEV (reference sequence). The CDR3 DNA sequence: TGTGCCAGCGCGGGACTAGCAGTGGAGACCCAGTACTTC. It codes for CASAGLAVETQYF.

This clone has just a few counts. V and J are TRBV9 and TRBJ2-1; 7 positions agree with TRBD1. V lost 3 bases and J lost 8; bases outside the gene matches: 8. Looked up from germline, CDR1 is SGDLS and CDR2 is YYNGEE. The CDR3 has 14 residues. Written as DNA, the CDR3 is TGTGCCAGCAGCGCCACAACAGGGGTACATGAGCAGTTCTTC. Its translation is CASSATTGVHEQFF.

CDR3 region: CASSPSGTYEQYF. The CDR3, as DNA: TGTGCCAGCAGCCCCAGCGGAACCTACGAGCAGTACTTC. The V and J genes are TRBV14 and TRBJ2-7, with a tentative D call TRBD2 (5 bases). Between the trimmed V and J ends, which lost 4 bases and 2 bases, there was a span of 9 bases. The CDR3 contains 13 residues. Germline CDR1 reads SGHDN; CDR2 reads FVKESK.

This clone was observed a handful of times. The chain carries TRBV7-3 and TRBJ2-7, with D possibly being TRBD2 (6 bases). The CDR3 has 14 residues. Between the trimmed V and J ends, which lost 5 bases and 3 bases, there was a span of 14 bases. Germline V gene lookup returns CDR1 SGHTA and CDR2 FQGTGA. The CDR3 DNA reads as TGTGCCAGCAGCCAAACCGGGGGATACTACGAGCAGTACTTC. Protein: CASSQTGGYYEQYF. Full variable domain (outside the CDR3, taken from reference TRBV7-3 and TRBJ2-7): GAGVSQTPSNKVTEKGKYVELRCDPISGHTALYWYRQSLGQGPEFLIYFQGTGAADDSGLPNDRFFAVRPEGSVSTLKIQRTERGDSAVYLCASSQTGGYYEQYFGPGTRLTVT.

In DNA, the CDR3 is TGTGCCTGGAGTGTTAGAGACAGGGACCTTCAGCCCCAGCATTTT. Translation gives CAWSVRDRDLQPQHF. This chain links TRBV30 with TRBJ1-5; 7 nucleotides agree with TRBD1. The CDR3 has 15 amino acids. Looked up from germline, CDR1 is GTSNPN and CDR2 is SVGIG (reference sequence). Unmatched junction bases numbered 8, after V lost 0 bases and J lost 6 bases.

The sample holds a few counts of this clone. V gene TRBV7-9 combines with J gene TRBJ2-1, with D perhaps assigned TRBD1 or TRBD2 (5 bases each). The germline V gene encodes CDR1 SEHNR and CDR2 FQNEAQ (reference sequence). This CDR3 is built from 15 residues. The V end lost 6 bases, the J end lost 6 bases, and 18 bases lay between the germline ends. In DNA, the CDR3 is TGTGCCAGCAGGCCCTTGAGGGGCCCTACCAATGAGCAGTTCTTC. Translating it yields CASRPLRGPTNEQFF.

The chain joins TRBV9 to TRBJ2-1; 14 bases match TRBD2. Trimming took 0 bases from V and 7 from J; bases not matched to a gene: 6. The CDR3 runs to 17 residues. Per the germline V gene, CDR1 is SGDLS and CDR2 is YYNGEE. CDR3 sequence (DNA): TGTGCCAGCAGCGTAGGGACTAGCGGGAGGCTGGGGAATGAGCAGTTCTTC. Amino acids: CASSVGTSGRLGNEQFF.

CDR3 sequence: CASSQVSSGRDEQFF. CDR3 coding DNA: TGCGCCAGCAGCCAAGTGTCTAGCGGGAGGGATGAGCAGTTCTTC. This chain links TRBV4-3 with TRBJ2-1; 12 nucleotides line up with TRBD2. Germline V lookup: CDR1 LGHNA, CDR2 YSLEER. The CDR3 is made up of 15 amino acids. Trimming removed 1 base from V and 8 bases from J; junction bases left unmatched: 3.

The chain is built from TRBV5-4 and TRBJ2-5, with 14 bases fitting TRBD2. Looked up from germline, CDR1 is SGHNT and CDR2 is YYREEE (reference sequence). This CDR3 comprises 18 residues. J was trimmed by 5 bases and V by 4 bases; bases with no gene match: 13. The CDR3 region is CASSPGLAGEWTRETQYF. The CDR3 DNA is TGTGCCAGCAGCCCGGGACTAGCGGGAGAATGGACAAGGGAGACCCAGTACTTC.